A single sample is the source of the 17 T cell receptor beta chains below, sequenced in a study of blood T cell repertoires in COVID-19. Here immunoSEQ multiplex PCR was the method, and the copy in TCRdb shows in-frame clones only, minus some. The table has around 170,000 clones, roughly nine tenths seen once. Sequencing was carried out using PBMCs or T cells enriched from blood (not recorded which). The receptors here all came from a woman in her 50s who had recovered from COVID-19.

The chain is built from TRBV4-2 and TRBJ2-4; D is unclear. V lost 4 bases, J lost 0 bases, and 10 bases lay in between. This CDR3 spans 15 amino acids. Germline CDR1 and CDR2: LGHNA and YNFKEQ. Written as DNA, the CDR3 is TGTGCCAGCAGCCGCTCCGAACTAGCCAAAAACATTCAGTACTTC. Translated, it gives CASSRSELAKNIQYF.

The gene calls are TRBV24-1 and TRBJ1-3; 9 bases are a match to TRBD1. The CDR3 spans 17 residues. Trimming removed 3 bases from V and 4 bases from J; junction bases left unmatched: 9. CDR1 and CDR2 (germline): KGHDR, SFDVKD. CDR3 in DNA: TGTGCCACCAGTGATAATACCGGGACAGGGTCAGGAAACACCATATATTTT. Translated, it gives CATSDNTGTGSGNTIYF.

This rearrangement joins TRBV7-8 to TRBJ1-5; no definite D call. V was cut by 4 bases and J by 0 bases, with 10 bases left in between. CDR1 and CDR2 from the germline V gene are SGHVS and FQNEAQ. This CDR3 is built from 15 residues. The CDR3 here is CASSSGELSNQPQHF. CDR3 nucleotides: TGTGCCAGCAGCTCCGGGGAACTTAGCAATCAGCCCCAGCATTTT.

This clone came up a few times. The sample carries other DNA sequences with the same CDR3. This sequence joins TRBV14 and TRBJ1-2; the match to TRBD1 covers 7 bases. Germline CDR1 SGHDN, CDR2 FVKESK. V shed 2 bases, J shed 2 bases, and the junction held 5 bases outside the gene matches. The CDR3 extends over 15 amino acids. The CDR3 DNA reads TGTGCCAGCAGCCAACAGACAGGGAGAAACTATGGCTACACCTTC. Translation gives CASSQQTGRNYGYTF. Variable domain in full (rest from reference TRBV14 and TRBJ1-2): EAGVTQFPSHSVIEKGQTVTLRCDPISGHDNLYWYRRVMGKEIKFLLHFVKESKQDESGMPNNRFLAERTGGTYSTLKVQPAELEDSGVYFCASSQQTGRNYGYTFGSGTRLTVV.

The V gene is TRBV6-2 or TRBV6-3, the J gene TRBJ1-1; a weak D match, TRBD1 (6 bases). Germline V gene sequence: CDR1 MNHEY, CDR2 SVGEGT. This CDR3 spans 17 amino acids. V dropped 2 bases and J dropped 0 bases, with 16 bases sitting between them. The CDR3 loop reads CASSYVATGTLNTEAFF. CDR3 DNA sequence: TGTGCCAGCAGTTACGTGGCTACAGGGACCTTGAACACTGAAGCTTTCTTT.

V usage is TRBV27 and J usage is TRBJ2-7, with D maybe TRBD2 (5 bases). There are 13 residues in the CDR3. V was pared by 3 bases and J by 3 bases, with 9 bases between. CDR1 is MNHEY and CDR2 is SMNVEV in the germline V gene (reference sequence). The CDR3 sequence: CASSLRVYYEQYF. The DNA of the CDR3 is TGTGCCAGCAGTTTGAGGGTTTACTACGAGCAGTACTTC.

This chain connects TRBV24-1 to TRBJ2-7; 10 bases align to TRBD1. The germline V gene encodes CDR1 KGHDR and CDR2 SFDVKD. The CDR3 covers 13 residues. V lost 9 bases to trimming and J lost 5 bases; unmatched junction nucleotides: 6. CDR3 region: CATSGTGVDEQYF. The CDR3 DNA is TGTGCCACCTCCGGGACAGGGGTAGACGAGCAGTACTTC.

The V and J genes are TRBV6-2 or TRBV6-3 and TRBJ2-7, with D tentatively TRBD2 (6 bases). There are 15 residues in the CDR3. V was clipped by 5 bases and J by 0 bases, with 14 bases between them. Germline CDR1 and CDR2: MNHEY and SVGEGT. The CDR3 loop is CASSTQVRGSYEQYF. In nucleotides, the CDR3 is TGTGCCAGCAGTACCCAGGTGCGGGGCTCCTACGAGCAGTACTTC.

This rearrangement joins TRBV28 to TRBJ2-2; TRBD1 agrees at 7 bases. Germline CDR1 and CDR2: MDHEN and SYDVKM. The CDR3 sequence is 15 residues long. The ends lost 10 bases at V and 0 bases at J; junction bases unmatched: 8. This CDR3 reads CATLNRGTNTGELFF. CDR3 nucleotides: TGTGCCACCCTGAACAGGGGTACGAACACCGGGGAGCTGTTTTTT.

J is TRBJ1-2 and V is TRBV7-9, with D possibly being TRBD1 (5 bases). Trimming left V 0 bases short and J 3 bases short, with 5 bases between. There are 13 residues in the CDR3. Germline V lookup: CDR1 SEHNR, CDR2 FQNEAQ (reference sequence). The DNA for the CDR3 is TGTGCCAGCAGCTTAGCACAGGACTATGGCTACACCTTC. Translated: CASSLAQDYGYTF.

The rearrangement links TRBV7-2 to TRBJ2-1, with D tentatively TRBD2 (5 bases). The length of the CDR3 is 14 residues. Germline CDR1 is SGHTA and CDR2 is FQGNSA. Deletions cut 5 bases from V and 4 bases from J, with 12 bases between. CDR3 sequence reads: CASSIEAGYNEQFF. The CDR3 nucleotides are TGTGCCAGCAGCATAGAGGCGGGTTACAATGAGCAGTTCTTC.

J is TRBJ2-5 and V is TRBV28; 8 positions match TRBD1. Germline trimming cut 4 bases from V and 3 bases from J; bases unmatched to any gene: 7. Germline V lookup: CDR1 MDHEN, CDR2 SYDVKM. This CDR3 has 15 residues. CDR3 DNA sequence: TGTGCCAGCAGTTCCGGACAGGGCACCAAAGAGACCCAGTACTTC. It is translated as CASSSGQGTKETQYF.

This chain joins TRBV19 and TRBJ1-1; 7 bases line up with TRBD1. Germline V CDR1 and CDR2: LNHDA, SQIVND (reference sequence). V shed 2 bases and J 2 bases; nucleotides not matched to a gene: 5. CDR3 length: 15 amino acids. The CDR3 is CASSIPGQQNTEAFF. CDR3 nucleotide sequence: TGTGCCAGTAGTATACCGGGACAGCAAAACACTGAAGCTTTCTTT.

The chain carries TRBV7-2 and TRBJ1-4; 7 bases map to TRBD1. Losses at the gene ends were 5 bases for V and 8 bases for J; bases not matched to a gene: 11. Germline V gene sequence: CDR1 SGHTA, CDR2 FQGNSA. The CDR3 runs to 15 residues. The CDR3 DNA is TGTGCCAGCAGCGTCACCGGGACAGTGGCGGAAAAACTGTTTTTT. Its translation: CASSVTGTVAEKLFF.

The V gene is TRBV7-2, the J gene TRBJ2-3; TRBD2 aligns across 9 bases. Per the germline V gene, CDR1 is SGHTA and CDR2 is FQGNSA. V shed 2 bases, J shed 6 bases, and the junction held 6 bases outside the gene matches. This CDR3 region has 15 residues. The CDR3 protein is CASSLKAGGRDTQYF. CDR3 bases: TGTGCCAGCAGCTTAAAAGCGGGAGGTAGGGATACGCAGTATTTT. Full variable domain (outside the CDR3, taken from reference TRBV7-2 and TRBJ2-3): GAGVSQSPSNKVTEKGKDVELRCDPISGHTALYWYRQSLGQGLEFLIYFQGNSAPDKSGLPSDRFSAERTGGSVSTLTIQRTQQEDSAVYLCASSLKAGGRDTQYFGPGTRLTVL.

Here the CDR3 DNA reads TGTGCCAGCAGCCAAGGGACTAGCGGGTCGGGTGGCGGGGAGCTGTTTTTT. Its protein is CASSQGTSGSGGGELFF. The chain links TRBV3-1 (or the pseudogene TRBV3-2) to TRBJ2-2; 11 nucleotides match TRBD2. CDR1 and CDR2 (germline): LGHDT, YNNKEL (reference sequence). Unmatched junction bases numbered 8, after V lost 1 base and J lost 7 bases. The CDR3 is 17 residues long.

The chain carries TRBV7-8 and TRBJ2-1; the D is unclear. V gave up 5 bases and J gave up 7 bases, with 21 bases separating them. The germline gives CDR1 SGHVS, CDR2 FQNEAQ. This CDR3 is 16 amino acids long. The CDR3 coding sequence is TGTGCCAGCAGCCAGTTCTCGCAGGAAGTAAGTAATGAGCAGTTCTTC. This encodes CASSQFSQEVSNEQFF.